A selection of T cell receptor beta chains follows, all from one sample in a study of blood T cell repertoires in COVID-19. Some clones are missing from TCRdb's copy, which holds only in-frame ones; the method was immunoSEQ multiplex PCR. The table includes 180,000 or so clones, roughly 80% detected once. Sequencing was performed on peripheral blood. These receptor sequences come from a woman between 70 and 85 years old with acute or convalescent COVID-19. Both conserved end residues are part of each CDR3. Each record gives: J gene, D gene, V gene, clone size, CDR3 protein, CDR3 DNA. A D gene is named only where the DNA matches it firmly. Not all rows give a size; the values are once, few, many and, for expanded clones, a class.

J gene: TRBJ2-3
D gene: TRBD1
V gene: TRBV28
clone size: -
CDR3 protein: CASSFPFTGVKRDTQYF
CDR3 DNA: TGTGCCAGCAGTTTCCCCTTCACAGGGGTTAAGAGGGATACGCAGTATTTT

J gene: TRBJ1-5
D gene: -
V gene: TRBV19
clone size: many
CDR3 protein: CASQDSLLPLRYSNQPQHF
CDR3 DNA: TGTGCCAGTCAAGACTCCTTACTCCCGCTGCGATATAGCAATCAGCCCCAGCATTTT

J gene: TRBJ2-1
D gene: -
V gene: TRBV7-2
clone size: -
CDR3 protein: CASSSFSEQFF
CDR3 DNA: TGTGCCAGCAGCTCCTTTAGTGAGCAGTTCTTC

J gene: TRBJ2-7
D gene: TRBD1
V gene: TRBV28
clone size: -
CDR3 protein: CASRTGTGFYEQYF
CDR3 DNA: TGTGCCAGCAGAACCGGGACAGGGTTCTACGAGCAGTACTTC

J gene: TRBJ2-7
D gene: -
V gene: TRBV6-1
clone size: few
CDR3 protein: CASSELPYEQYF
CDR3 DNA: TGTGCCAGCAGTGAACTCCCCTACGAGCAGTACTTC

J gene: TRBJ1-3
D gene: TRBD1
V gene: TRBV7-2
clone size: -
CDR3 protein: CASSLGQGALGNTIYF
CDR3 DNA: TGTGCCAGCAGCTTAGGACAGGGGGCGCTTGGAAACACCATATATTTT

J gene: TRBJ1-6
D gene: TRBD1
V gene: TRBV6-1
clone size: -
CDR3 protein: CASSEGDRGNSPLHF
CDR3 DNA: TGTGCCAGCAGTGAAGGGGACAGAGGGAATTCACCCCTCCACTTT

J gene: TRBJ2-7
D gene: TRBD1
V gene: TRBV7-9
clone size: -
CDR3 protein: CASSNRQGLHEQYF
CDR3 DNA: TGTGCCAGCAGCAATAGACAGGGGTTGCACGAGCAGTACTTC

J gene: TRBJ1-4
D gene: -
V gene: TRBV7-2
clone size: -
CDR3 protein: CASSSVGGTNEKLFF
CDR3 DNA: TGTGCCAGCAGCTCCGTAGGGGGAACTAATGAAAAACTGTTTTTT

J gene: TRBJ1-3
D gene: TRBD1
V gene: TRBV9
clone size: once
CDR3 protein: CASSAFDRASGNTIYF
CDR3 DNA: TGTGCCAGCAGCGCTTTCGACAGGGCTTCTGGAAACACCATATATTTT

J gene: TRBJ2-3
D gene: -
V gene: TRBV6-5
clone size: -
CDR3 protein: CASARGDTQYF
CDR3 DNA: TGTGCCAGCGCGCGCGGAGATACGCAGTATTTT

J gene: TRBJ2-7
D gene: -
V gene: TRBV25-1
clone size: -
CDR3 protein: CASSDRVAWEQYF
CDR3 DNA: TGTGCCAGCAGTGACAGGGTGGCGTGGGAGCAGTACTTC

J gene: TRBJ2-1
D gene: TRBD2
V gene: TRBV19
clone size: -
CDR3 protein: CASSILLAGGNEQFF
CDR3 DNA: TGTGCCAGTAGTATTTTACTAGCGGGGGGGAATGAGCAGTTCTTC

J gene: TRBJ1-1
D gene: -
V gene: TRBV4-2
clone size: -
CDR3 protein: CASSQRTTAQNTEAFF
CDR3 DNA: TGTGCCAGCAGTCAACGCACGACAGCCCAGAACACTGAAGCTTTCTTT

J gene: TRBJ2-3
D gene: TRBD2
V gene: TRBV19
clone size: -
CDR3 protein: CATSPGRGDTQYF
CDR3 DNA: TGTGCCACCTCGCCAGGGAGGGGAGATACGCAGTATTTT

J gene: TRBJ2-1
D gene: TRBD2
V gene: TRBV6-1
clone size: once
CDR3 protein: CASSVPRAGGDNEQFF
CDR3 DNA: TGTGCCAGCAGTGTCCCAAGAGCGGGGGGGGACAATGAGCAGTTCTTC

J gene: TRBJ2-3
D gene: TRBD1
V gene: TRBV5-1
clone size: -
CDR3 protein: CASSIRTGGAPDTQYF
CDR3 DNA: TGCGCCAGCAGCATCAGGACAGGGGGCGCGCCAGATACGCAGTATTTT

J gene: TRBJ2-7
D gene: -
V gene: TRBV19
clone size: -
CDR3 protein: CASSAEGRGYYEQYF
CDR3 DNA: TGTGCCAGTAGTGCCGAGGGCAGGGGCTACTACGAGCAGTACTTC

J gene: TRBJ2-7
D gene: -
V gene: TRBV7-9
clone size: -
CDR3 protein: CASSVHDRSYEQYF
CDR3 DNA: TGTGCCAGCAGCGTTCACGACAGGTCCTACGAGCAGTACTTC

J gene: TRBJ1-2
D gene: -
V gene: TRBV28
clone size: -
CDR3 protein: CASSLRRPDNGYTF
CDR3 DNA: TGTGCCAGCAGTTTACGGCGGCCCGATAATGGCTACACCTTC

J gene: TRBJ2-3
D gene: TRBD2
V gene: TRBV7-2
clone size: once
CDR3 protein: CASSLAGRAQYF
CDR3 DNA: TGTGCCAGCAGCTTAGCCGGGAGGGCGCAGTATTTT

J gene: TRBJ1-1
D gene: TRBD1
V gene: TRBV7-2
clone size: -
CDR3 protein: CASSFTGQGGAAFF
CDR3 DNA: TGTGCCAGCAGCTTCACCGGACAGGGAGGTGCAGCTTTCTTT

J gene: TRBJ1-4
D gene: TRBD1
V gene: TRBV4-3
clone size: once
CDR3 protein: CASSQDRGLGEKLFF
CDR3 DNA: TGCGCCAGCAGCCAAGACAGGGGGCTCGGTGAAAAACTGTTTTTT

J gene: TRBJ2-1
D gene: TRBD2
V gene: TRBV29-1
clone size: -
CDR3 protein: CSAETRGRGGQFF
CDR3 DNA: TGCAGCGCTGAGACTAGGGGCCGGGGGGGACAGTTCTTC

J gene: TRBJ1-1
D gene: TRBD1
V gene: TRBV18
clone size: -
CDR3 protein: CASSPTTGINTEAFF
CDR3 DNA: TGTGCCAGCTCACCGACGACAGGGATAAACACTGAAGCTTTCTTT

J gene: TRBJ1-2
D gene: TRBD1
V gene: TRBV30
clone size: once
CDR3 protein: CAWSLQGANYGYTF
CDR3 DNA: TGTGCCTGGAGCCTACAGGGGGCTAACTATGGCTACACCTTC

J gene: TRBJ1-1
D gene: -
V gene: TRBV7-9
clone size: -
CDR3 protein: CASSSIEFGAEAFF
CDR3 DNA: TGTGCCAGCAGCTCCATAGAATTCGGTGCTGAAGCTTTCTTT

J gene: TRBJ2-7
D gene: -
V gene: TRBV6-5
clone size: few
CDR3 protein: CASSSRGLEGYEQYF
CDR3 DNA: TGTGCCAGCAGTTCTCGGGGACTCGAGGGCTACGAGCAGTACTTC

J gene: TRBJ2-7
D gene: TRBD2
V gene: TRBV7-2
clone size: -
CDR3 protein: CASSWVGLAAPTEQYF
CDR3 DNA: TGTGCCAGCAGCTGGGTGGGACTAGCGGCTCCCACCGAGCAGTACTTC

J gene: TRBJ2-7
D gene: TRBD2
V gene: TRBV27
clone size: -
CDR3 protein: CASSLKRGYEQYF
CDR3 DNA: TGTGCCAGCAGTTTAAAGCGGGGTTACGAGCAGTACTTC

J gene: TRBJ1-6
D gene: -
V gene: TRBV5-1
clone size: -
CDR3 protein: CASSRDTHNSPLHF
CDR3 DNA: TGCGCCAGCAGCCGGGACACCCATAATTCACCCCTCCACTTT

J gene: TRBJ1-1
D gene: -
V gene: TRBV11-2
clone size: -
CDR3 protein: CASSFRGVVAGYDTEAFF
CDR3 DNA: TGTGCCAGCAGCTTCAGAGGAGTTGTGGCAGGGTATGACACTGAAGCTTTCTTT

J gene: TRBJ1-5
D gene: -
V gene: TRBV28
clone size: -
CDR3 protein: CASTVSNQPQHF
CDR3 DNA: TGTGCCAGCACGGTTAGCAATCAGCCCCAGCATTTT

J gene: TRBJ1-1
D gene: TRBD1
V gene: TRBV2
clone size: -
CDR3 protein: CASSTPGQGPYTEAFF
CDR3 DNA: TGTGCCAGCAGCACCCCGGGACAGGGGCCTTACACTGAAGCTTTCTTT

J gene: TRBJ2-5
D gene: TRBD2
V gene: TRBV19
clone size: -
CDR3 protein: CASGSGGRETQYF
CDR3 DNA: TGTGCCAGTGGAAGCGGGGGTCGAGAGACCCAGTACTTC

J gene: TRBJ2-3
D gene: -
V gene: TRBV4-1
clone size: once
CDR3 protein: CASSKEGHTTDTQYF
CDR3 DNA: TGCGCCAGCAGCAAAGAGGGACATACCACAGATACGCAGTATTTT

J gene: TRBJ2-4
D gene: TRBD1
V gene: TRBV28
clone size: -
CDR3 protein: CASSSGQGQGGAKNIQYF
CDR3 DNA: TGTGCCAGCAGTTCAGGACAGGGTCAGGGTGGAGCCAAAAACATTCAGTACTTC

J gene: TRBJ2-2
D gene: TRBD2
V gene: TRBV2
clone size: -
CDR3 protein: CASRNSGGANTGELFF
CDR3 DNA: TGTGCCAGCAGAAATAGCGGGGGGGCCAACACCGGGGAGCTGTTTTTT

J gene: TRBJ1-3
D gene: -
V gene: TRBV9
clone size: -
CDR3 protein: CASSPGNTIYF
CDR3 DNA: TGTGCCAGCAGCCCGGGAAACACCATATATTTT